This T cell receptor beta chain was observed in a study of T cells in Graves' hyperthyroidism and ophthalmopathy. Germline V gives CDR1 KGHSH, CDR2 LQKENI. V was trimmed by 0 bases and J by 3 bases, leaving 18 bases between them. The CDR3 totals 18 residues. RNA transcripts were the template for amplifying TCR beta CDR3 regions. The HTBI primer set drove a first-round RT-PCR of the TCR CDR3. TCRdb independently ran MiXCR on the multiplex PCR reads; one entry per CDR3 protein. The sample records some 360,000 distinct CDR3 sequences, approximately 15% being singletons. Study-wide findings and caveats: Blood also carried most thyroid clonotypes expanded above 0.001. Ophthalmopathy was predicted by the model a median of 6.5 months ahead of onset. A model of 13 V-J features distinguished ophthalmopathy from stable hyperthyroidism.

This clonotype was picked up a small number of times. The antigen remains undetermined. The sequence came from a woman aged 55-69 years with Graves' hyperthyroidism. The chain carries TRBV18 and TRBJ2-1; TRBD1 might be the D (5 bases). Sequencing was carried out using blood. CDR3 DNA: TGTGCCAGCTCACCACCGAGTAGGGGCGCCCTATACTACAATGAGCAGTTCTTC. It yields the protein CASSPPSRGALYYNEQFF.